The 31 T cell receptor beta chains given below trace back to one sample, sequenced in a study of cytomegalovirus exposure and HLA in healthy donors. PCR involved 60 Vbeta and 13 Jbeta primers. Clones were sequenced by immunoSEQ multiplex PCR, and TCRdb holds only the in-frame ones, with some missing. This sample has about 82,000 clones, with roughly 80% found just once. Sequenced sample: PBMCs. The receptors stem from a woman in her 50s in good health and CMV-seropositive.

The V call is TRBV11-3, the J call TRBJ2-5; 11 bases agree with TRBD1. This CDR3 region has 15 residues. Germline-derived CDR1 and CDR2 are SGHNT and YENEEA. V lost 4 bases, J lost 5 bases, and 6 bases stayed unmatched. Here the CDR3 DNA reads TGTGCCAGCAGCTCCGGGACAGGGGGGCGGGAGACCCAGTACTTC. This encodes CASSSGTGGRETQYF.

The chain uses TRBV30 and TRBJ2-7; TRBD2 might be the D (5 bases). From germline, CDR1 is GTSNPN and CDR2 SVGIG (reference sequence). This CDR3 is built from 12 residues. The V end was cut by 5 bases, the J end by 7 bases, with 15 bases between. The CDR3 coding sequence is TGTGCCTGGGGCAGACTACGTGGAGAGCAGTACTTC. Protein sequence: CAWGRLRGEQYF.

The V and J genes are TRBV19 and TRBJ1-1; perhaps TRBD1 as D (6 bases). Germline CDR1 reads LNHDA; CDR2 reads SQIVND (reference sequence). This CDR3 has 15 residues. Trimming took off 8 bases at V and 0 bases at J, with 16 bases between the two ends. The CDR3 loop reads CASDTGRGLNTEAFF. The CDR3 region has the DNA TGTGCCAGTGATACAGGGAGAGGCCTGAACACTGAAGCTTTCTTT. The full variable domain, rest sourced from reference TRBV19 and TRBJ1-1, is DGGITQSPKYLFRKEGQNVTLSCEQNLNHDAMYWYRQDPGQGLRLIYYSQIVNDFQKGDIAEGYSVSREKKESFPLTVTSAQKNPTAFYLCASDTGRGLNTEAFFGQGTRLTVV.

V gene TRBV27 combines with J gene TRBJ2-3, with D uncertain. CDR1 is MNHEY and CDR2 is SMNVEV in the germline V gene (reference sequence). The CDR3 totals 14 residues. V lost 5 bases to trimming and J lost 4 bases, with 13 bases between them. The CDR3 coding sequence is TGTGCCAGCAGTAGCGTATCTTTCGCAGATACGCAGTATTTT. Its translation: CASSSVSFADTQYF.

The V gene is TRBV6-1, the J gene TRBJ2-7, with a possible D match to TRBD1 (5 bases). Per germline, CDR1 MNHNS and CDR2 SASEGT. The CDR3 runs to 13 residues. V lost 6 bases to trimming and J lost 6 bases, with 15 bases between them. The CDR3 bases are TGTGCCAGCAGGGCCTGGGGCTTGCTCGAGCAGTACTTC. As protein: CASRAWGLLEQYF.

DNA of the CDR3: TGTGCCATCACCCCTTCTACCACAGATACGCAGTATTTT. This codes for CAITPSTTDTQYF. V and J are TRBV10-3 and TRBJ2-3; D ambiguous. Per germline, CDR1 ENHRY and CDR2 SYGVKD. CDR3 length: 13 residues. Trimming removed 7 bases at V and 2 bases at J, with 10 bases between.

This clone was detected once. The V gene is TRBV5-1, the J gene TRBJ2-1, with a tentative D call TRBD1 (5 bases). This CDR3 region has 17 residues. V dropped 0 bases and J dropped 5 bases, with 18 bases sitting between them. Germline CDR1 is SGHRS and CDR2 is YFSETQ. In DNA, the CDR3 is TGCGCCAGCAGCTTGGCCTCGGGCAGGGCGAGCAACAATGAGCAGTTCTTC. This sequence encodes CASSLASGRASNNEQFF.

V usage is TRBV19 and J usage is TRBJ1-6, with D perhaps matching TRBD1 (6 bases). Trimming pared 3 bases from V and 4 bases from J, leaving 7 bases between. There are 14 residues in the CDR3. Germline V CDR1 and CDR2: LNHDA, SQIVND (reference sequence). The CDR3 loop reads CASSMRGYNSPLHF. DNA of the CDR3: TGTGCCAGTAGTATGAGGGGGTATAATTCACCCCTCCACTTT.

The rearrangement links TRBV27 to TRBJ2-7; 11 positions agree with TRBD1. This CDR3 comprises 14 residues. V trimming: 5 bases; J trimming: 7 bases; junction bases outside the gene matches: 7. Germline assignment: CDR1 MNHEY and CDR2 SMNVEV (reference sequence). The CDR3 sequence is CASSPGQGVNEQYF. DNA of the CDR3: TGTGCCAGCAGTCCGGGACAGGGGGTTAATGAGCAGTACTTC.

The chain couples TRBV30 to TRBJ1-4, with D perhaps matching TRBD1 (5 bases). Trimming left V 2 bases short and J 4 bases short, with 8 bases between. The CDR3 length is 13 residues. Germline V gene data show CDR1 as GTSNPN and CDR2 as SVGIG (reference sequence). The CDR3 is CAWSYRGNEKLFF. CDR3 nucleotides: TGTGCCTGGAGTTATAGGGGTAATGAAAAACTGTTTTTT.

This clone turned up a few times. The chain employs TRBV7-8 and TRBJ1-5; the D gene is possibly TRBD1 (5 bases). This CDR3 is 15 amino acids long. Germline V lookup: CDR1 SGHVS, CDR2 FQNEAQ. V lost 7 bases and J lost 0, with 13 bases in between. This CDR3 reads CASIETAYSNQPQHF. DNA of the CDR3: TGTGCCAGCATCGAGACAGCTTATAGCAATCAGCCCCAGCATTTT.

The chain is built from TRBV19 and TRBJ1-4; D is unresolved. Trimming stripped 5 bases from V and 7 bases from J, with 17 bases between. The CDR3 extends over 15 amino acids. Germline V lookup: CDR1 LNHDA, CDR2 SQIVND (reference sequence). The CDR3 nucleotides read TGTGCCAGTAGTTCCCCCAGCGCGGGCGGTGAAAAACTGTTTTTT. Translation: CASSSPSAGGEKLFF.

The genes are TRBV10-3 and TRBJ2-3; 13 nucleotides agree with TRBD2. This CDR3 comprises 15 residues. With 5 bases clipped from V and 3 bases from J, the junction kept 2 bases outside the gene matches. The germline V gene has CDR1 ENHRY and CDR2 SYGVKD. The CDR3 nucleotides read TGTGCCATCAGTTTGACTAGCGGGAGGACAGATACGCAGTATTTT. This codes for CAISLTSGRTDTQYF.

The chain recombines TRBV19 with TRBJ2-6; 7 nucleotides line up with TRBD1. Per the germline V gene, CDR1 is LNHDA and CDR2 is SQIVND (reference sequence). CDR3 length: 17 amino acids. V lost 3 bases and J lost 3; bases outside the gene matches: 8. In DNA form, the CDR3 reads TGTGCCAGTAGTATGGCCACAGGGGCGGGTGGGGCCAACGTCCTGACTTTC. Its translation is CASSMATGAGGANVLTF.

CDR3 nucleotides: TGTGCCAGCAGCGTGGGGGCGGGAGGGCCAGGTTCCGAGACCCAGTACTTC. It translates to CASSVGAGGPGSETQYF. The genes are TRBV9 and TRBJ2-5; TRBD2 matches at 9 bases. Germline values: CDR1 SGDLS, CDR2 YYNGEE. This CDR3 comprises 17 residues. The V and J ends lost 2 bases and 5 bases, in that order; junction bases with no gene match: 13.

This clone was seen a few times. This chain uses TRBV30 with TRBJ2-1; 9 bases fit TRBD2. The germline gives CDR1 GTSNPN, CDR2 SVGIG (reference sequence). V shed 2 bases, J shed 0 bases, and the junction held 8 bases outside the gene matches. The CDR3 is made up of 17 amino acids. The CDR3 sequence: CAWSIWLAGSSYNEQFF. In DNA form, the CDR3 reads TGTGCCTGGAGTATTTGGCTAGCGGGAAGCTCCTACAATGAGCAGTTCTTC.

The genes are TRBV10-1 and TRBJ2-3, with 8 bases aligning to TRBD1. The CDR3 sequence is 15 residues long. The trim removed 2 bases at V and 6 bases at J, leaving 7 bases unmatched. Looked up from germline, CDR1 is WNHNN and CDR2 is SYGVQD (reference sequence). In nucleotides, the CDR3 is TGCGCCAGCAGTGAGCGTCAGGGGGCGAGGGATACGCAGTATTTT. This codes for CASSERQGARDTQYF.

The chain has TRBV5-8 and TRBJ1-2, with 7 bases identical to TRBD1. Trimming removed 6 bases from V and 6 bases from J; junction bases left unmatched: 11. Germline loops: CDR1 SGHTS, CDR2 YDEGEE. The CDR3 extends over 14 amino acids. The CDR3 nucleotides are TGTGCCAGCACCGGCGACAGGGCGGGCGATGGCTACACCTTC. Its protein product is CASTGDRAGDGYTF.

This clone was counted once. The V and J genes are TRBV14 and TRBJ2-2; D ambiguous. The CDR3 length is 14 residues. V was clipped by 1 base and J by 5 bases, with 8 bases between them. CDR1 is SGHDN, CDR2 FVKESK, per germline. DNA for the CDR3: TGTGCCAGCAGCCAAGTTCGCGAGACCGGGGAGCTGTTTTTT. Translated, it gives CASSQVRETGELFF.

The gene calls are TRBV25-1 and TRBJ2-1, with a weak D call TRBD1 (5 bases). V was shortened by 5 bases and J by 1 base, with 12 bases between the two germline ends. This CDR3 has 15 residues. Germline V gene data show CDR1 as MGHDK and CDR2 as SYGVNS. The CDR3 coding sequence is TGTGCCAGCAGTCTCAGGGTAGGGTCCTACAATGAGCAGTTCTTC. Protein sequence: CASSLRVGSYNEQFF.

The J gene is TRBJ2-7, the V gene TRBV7-9; 8 bases agree with TRBD2. The CDR3 is made up of 13 amino acids. From germline, CDR1 is SEHNR and CDR2 FQNEAQ (reference sequence). The junction had 10 bases not matched to a gene; V was cut back by 10 bases and J by 5 bases. This chain's CDR3 is CATRPSGSHEQYF. The DNA for the CDR3 is TGTGCCACCCGCCCCAGCGGGAGCCACGAGCAGTACTTC.

The rearrangement uses TRBV7-9 and TRBJ1-3; D might be TRBD1 (6 bases). The CDR3 has 15 amino acids. Germline lookup yields CDR1 SEHNR and CDR2 FQNEAQ (reference sequence). V was clipped by 5 bases and J by 8 bases, with 19 bases between them. The CDR3 region is CASSLSNRVGDTIYF. The CDR3, as DNA: TGTGCCAGCAGCCTTAGCAACAGGGTTGGTGACACCATATATTTT.

This chain uses TRBV19 with TRBJ2-5, with D unresolved. CDR1 LNHDA and CDR2 SQIVND come from the germline V gene (reference sequence). This CDR3 comprises 12 residues. V was clipped by 3 bases and J by 7 bases, with 9 bases between them. The CDR3 sequence: CASSISRGTQYF. CDR3 bases: TGTGCCAGTAGTATTTCAAGAGGGACCCAGTACTTC.

In its sample, this clone was seen a few times. The V gene is TRBV6-6, the J gene TRBJ2-7; 7 bases map to TRBD2. With 4 bases clipped from V and 2 bases from J, the junction kept 2 bases outside the gene matches. The CDR3 spans 13 residues. From germline, CDR1 is MNHNY and CDR2 SVGAGI (reference sequence). The CDR3 coding sequence is TGTGCCAGCAGTTCCACTAGCGCCTACGAGCAGTACTTC. It is translated as CASSSTSAYEQYF.

The chain is built from TRBV29-1 and TRBJ2-7; the match to TRBD1 covers 9 bases. Trimming at V came to 7 bases and at J to 4 bases, leaving 8 bases not matched to a gene. CDR1 is SQVTM, CDR2 ANQGSEA, per germline. The CDR3 covers 13 residues. This CDR3 is CSALSGTGYEQYF. In DNA, the CDR3 is TGCAGCGCCCTATCCGGGACAGGGTACGAGCAGTACTTC.

This sequence joins TRBV11-1 and TRBJ2-3; D might be TRBD2 (5 bases). This CDR3 comprises 15 residues. The V gene's germline CDR1 is SGHAT and CDR2 FQDESV (reference sequence). V shed 1 base and J shed 0 bases, with 8 bases lying between them. The CDR3 loop reads CASSLEERSTDTQYF. As DNA, the CDR3 is TGTGCCAGCAGCTTAGAAGAGCGGAGCACAGATACGCAGTATTTT.

The CDR3 reads CASSLGEIYEQYF. The DNA of the CDR3 is TGTGCCAGCAGCTTAGGGGAGATATACGAGCAGTACTTC. This chain links TRBV7-8 with TRBJ2-7, with TRBD2 as a possible D gene (5 bases). CDR3 length: 13 amino acids. The germline V and J ends were trimmed by 1 base and 4 bases, with 8 bases remaining between them. Germline lookup yields CDR1 SGHVS and CDR2 FQNEAQ.

This chain connects TRBV19 to TRBJ2-1; 8 nucleotides align to TRBD2. J gave up 2 bases and V 6 bases, and 6 bases lay outside the gene matches. The V gene's germline CDR1 is LNHDA and CDR2 SQIVND (reference sequence). The CDR3 length is 15 residues. Here the CDR3 DNA reads TGTGCCAGTAGGGATCTAGCGGGCGCCTACAATGAGCAGTTCTTC. It codes for CASRDLAGAYNEQFF.

V usage is TRBV5-4 and J usage is TRBJ1-6; 7 bases are shared with TRBD1. The ends lost 0 bases at V and 5 bases at J; junction bases unmatched: 5. CDR3 length equals 16 residues. Per germline, CDR1 SGHNT and CDR2 YYREEE (reference sequence). CDR3 sequence: CASSLGGTADNSPLHF. The CDR3 DNA sequence: TGTGCCAGCAGCTTGGGCGGGACAGCCGATAATTCACCCCTCCACTTT.

This chain joins TRBV30 and TRBJ2-3; the match to TRBD1 covers 7 bases. The V and J ends lost 5 bases and 5 bases, in that order; junction bases with no gene match: 4. The CDR3 sequence is 12 residues long. In germline, CDR1 is GTSNPN, CDR2 SVGIG (reference sequence). This CDR3 reads CAWDRDQDTQYF. In nucleotides, the CDR3 is TGTGCCTGGGACAGGGATCAAGATACGCAGTATTTT.

This chain connects TRBV10-3 to TRBJ2-7; D is possibly TRBD2 (5 bases). The CDR3 runs 12 residues. The germline V gene encodes CDR1 ENHRY and CDR2 SYGVKD. The ends were cut back, 2 bases at V and 12 bases at J, with 14 bases in the middle. The CDR3 reads CAISEHTGGLYF. CDR3 sequence (DNA): TGTGCCATCAGTGAGCACACGGGCGGGCTGTACTTC.